A single sample is the source of the 10 T cell receptor beta chains below, sequenced in a study of blood T cells in healthy people across ages (dated by TCRdb to between 2015 and 2016). Libraries were made using 5' RACE. Sequencing was carried out with an Illumina HiSeq 2500. A second PCR of roughly 6 to 12 cycles was performed with a sample-barcoded 5' primer and a J-beta primer mix. TCRdb passed the public sequencing reads through fastp at Q25 and MiXCR, retaining productive beta sequences. One record per CDR3 amino acid sequence lists the most common genes and DNA. This sample is represented by roughly 1.6 million distinct CDR3 sequences; about 35% of them were singletons. Jointly, the top ten make up roughly 12% of the sample. Sequencing was done on a sample of blood. These receptors all come from a woman in her twenties or thirties in good health.

V and J are TRBV7-9 and TRBJ2-7; perhaps TRBD1 as D (5 bases). The germline V gene encodes CDR1 SEHNR and CDR2 FQNEAQ (reference sequence). V lost 4 bases and J lost 5, with 21 bases in between. CDR3 length equals 16 residues. CDR3 nucleotide sequence: TGTGCCAGCAGCTCGCCAGACAGCAGCATGAAGGACGAGCAGTACTTC. Protein: CASSSPDSSMKDEQYF.

This rearrangement joins TRBV5-1 to TRBJ2-1; D is unresolved. Germline values: CDR1 SGHRS, CDR2 YFSETQ. Deletions cut 0 bases from V and 8 bases from J, with 9 bases between. CDR3 size: 13 residues. The CDR3: CASSLVEADEQFF. The CDR3 region has the DNA TGCGCCAGCAGCTTGGTTGAGGCGGATGAGCAGTTCTTC.

This chain links TRBV3-1 with TRBJ1-2; D remains unclear. V lost 4 bases and J lost 5, with 11 bases in between. Germline assignment: CDR1 LGHDT and CDR2 YNNKEL (reference sequence). CDR3 length: 13 amino acids. CDR3 protein: CASSRANLYGYTF. DNA of the CDR3: TGTGCCAGCAGCCGGGCCAATTTGTATGGCTACACCTTC.

This clonotype was seen only a few times. V is TRBV13 and J is TRBJ2-7, with D tentatively TRBD1 or TRBD2 (5 bases each). This CDR3 spans 16 amino acids. V lost 5 bases, J lost 0 bases, and 17 bases lay in between. Germline V gives CDR1 PRHDT, CDR2 FYEKMQ (reference sequence). CDR3 DNA sequence: TGTGCCAGCAGCCCCTCCGGGACGGAAAGCTCCTACGAGCAGTACTTC. Protein: CASSPSGTESSYEQYF. Complete variable domain (other parts from reference TRBV13 and TRBJ2-7): AAGVIQSPRHLIKEKRETATLKCYPIPRHDTVYWYQQGPGQDPQFLISFYEKMQSDKGSIPDRFSAQQFSDYHSELNMSSLELGDSALYFCASSPSGTESSYEQYFGPGTRLTVT.

This chain connects TRBV7-6 to TRBJ2-3; unclear D gene. V dropped 2 bases and J dropped 0 bases, with 12 bases sitting between them. The CDR3 sequence is 16 residues long. Germline V lookup: CDR1 SGHVS, CDR2 FNYEAQ. The CDR3: CASSLQPGPSTDTQYF. The CDR3, as DNA: TGTGCCAGCAGCTTACAGCCAGGACCGAGCACAGATACGCAGTATTTT.

The count of this clonotype is one. This chain uses TRBV11-2 with TRBJ2-3; 7 bases fit TRBD2. Germline loops: CDR1 SGHAT, CDR2 FQNNGV. V lost 4 bases and J lost 5; bases outside the gene matches: 6. This CDR3 spans 14 amino acids. The CDR3 DNA follows: TGTGCCAGCAGCTGGGGAGGGGCCGTAGATACGCAGTATTTT. As protein: CASSWGGAVDTQYF.

This clonotype was picked up one time. The CDR3 sequence: CASSLGRGRGDEQYF. CDR3 in DNA: TGCGCCAGCAGCTTGGGGCGCGGGAGGGGCGACGAGCAGTACTTC. V usage is TRBV5-1 and J usage is TRBJ2-7; TRBD2 matches at 9 bases. Per the germline V gene, CDR1 is SGHRS and CDR2 is YFSETQ. The CDR3 has 15 amino acids. V lost 0 bases to trimming and J lost 5 bases; unmatched junction nucleotides: 6.

The chain couples TRBV7-6 to TRBJ2-7, with no clear D. Per germline, CDR1 SGHVS and CDR2 FNYEAQ. V was trimmed by 1 base and J by 2 bases, leaving 6 bases between them. This CDR3 comprises 13 residues. The CDR3 coding sequence is TGTGCCAGCAGCTTAGAGGAGCCCTACGAGCAGTACTTC. It yields the protein CASSLEEPYEQYF.

This clonotype was counted at least ten times. V and J are TRBV4-2 and TRBJ2-7, with D unresolved. V was shortened by 0 bases and J by 3 bases, with 12 bases between the two germline ends. The CDR3 is 15 amino acids. In germline, CDR1 is LGHNA, CDR2 YNFKEQ. The CDR3, as DNA: TGTGCCAGCAGCCAAGACCCTACAATCCTCTACGAGCAGTACTTC. Translating it yields CASSQDPTILYEQYF.

This clonotype has more than one count but fewer than ten. The CDR3 bases are TGCGCCAGCAGCCAAGGAACCCATCCGCCTCCTAACTATGGCTACACCTTC. This translates into CASSQGTHPPPNYGYTF. The chain couples TRBV4-1 to TRBJ1-2; no clear D gene. The germline gives CDR1 MGHRA, CDR2 YSYEKL. The V gene lost 1 base and the J gene lost 0 bases, with 15 bases spanning the gap. The CDR3 totals 17 residues.